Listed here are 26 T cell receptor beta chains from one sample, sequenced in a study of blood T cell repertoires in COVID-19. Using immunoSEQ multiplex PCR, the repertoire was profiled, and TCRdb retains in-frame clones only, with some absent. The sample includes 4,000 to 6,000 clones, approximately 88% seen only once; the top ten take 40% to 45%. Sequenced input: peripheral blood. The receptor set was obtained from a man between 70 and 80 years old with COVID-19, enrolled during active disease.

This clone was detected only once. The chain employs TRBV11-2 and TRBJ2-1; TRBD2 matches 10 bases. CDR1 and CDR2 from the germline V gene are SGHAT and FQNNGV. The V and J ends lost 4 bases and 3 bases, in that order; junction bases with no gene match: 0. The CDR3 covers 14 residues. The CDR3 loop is CASSSSGGYNEQFF. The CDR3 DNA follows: TGTGCCAGCAGCTCTAGCGGGGGCTACAATGAGCAGTTCTTC.

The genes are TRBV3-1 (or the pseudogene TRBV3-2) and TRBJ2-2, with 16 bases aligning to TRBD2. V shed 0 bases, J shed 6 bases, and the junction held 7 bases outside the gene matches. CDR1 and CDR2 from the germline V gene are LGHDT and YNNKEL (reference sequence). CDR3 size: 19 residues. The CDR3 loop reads CASSQDRGLAGGRPGELFF. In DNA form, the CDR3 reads TGTGCCAGCAGCCAAGATAGGGGACTAGCGGGAGGGAGGCCCGGGGAGCTGTTTTTT.

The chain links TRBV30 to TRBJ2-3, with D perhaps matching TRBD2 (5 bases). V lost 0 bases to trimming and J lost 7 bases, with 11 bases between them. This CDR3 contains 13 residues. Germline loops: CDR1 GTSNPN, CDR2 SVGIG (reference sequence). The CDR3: CAWSVEGANTQYF. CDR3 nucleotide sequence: TGTGCCTGGAGTGTAGAGGGTGCGAATACGCAGTATTTT.

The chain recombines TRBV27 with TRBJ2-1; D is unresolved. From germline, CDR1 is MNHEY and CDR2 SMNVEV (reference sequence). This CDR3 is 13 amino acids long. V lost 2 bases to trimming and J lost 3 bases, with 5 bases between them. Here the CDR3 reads CASSLSLYNEQFF. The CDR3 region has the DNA TGTGCCAGCAGTTTAAGCCTCTACAATGAGCAGTTCTTC.

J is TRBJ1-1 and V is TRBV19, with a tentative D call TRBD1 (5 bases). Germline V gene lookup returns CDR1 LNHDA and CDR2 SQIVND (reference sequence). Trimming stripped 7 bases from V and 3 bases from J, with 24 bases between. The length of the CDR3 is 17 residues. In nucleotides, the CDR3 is TGTGCCAGTACCATGTGGGGCAGGGTGGTGTTAGACACTGAAGCTTTCTTT. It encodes CASTMWGRVVLDTEAFF.

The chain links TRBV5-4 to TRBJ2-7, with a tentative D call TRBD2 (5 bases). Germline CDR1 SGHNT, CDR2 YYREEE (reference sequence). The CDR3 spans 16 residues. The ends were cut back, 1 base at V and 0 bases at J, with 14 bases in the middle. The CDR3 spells CASSLSGGRSSYEQYF. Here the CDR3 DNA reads TGTGCCAGCAGCTTGAGCGGCGGCAGAAGCTCCTACGAGCAGTACTTC.

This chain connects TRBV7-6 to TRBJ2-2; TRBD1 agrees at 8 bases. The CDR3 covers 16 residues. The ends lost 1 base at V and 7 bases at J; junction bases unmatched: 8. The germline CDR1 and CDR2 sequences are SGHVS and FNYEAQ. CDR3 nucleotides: TGTGCCAGCAGCTTAGTGTCCAGGGGGCGACACGGGGAGCTGTTTTTT. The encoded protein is CASSLVSRGRHGELFF.

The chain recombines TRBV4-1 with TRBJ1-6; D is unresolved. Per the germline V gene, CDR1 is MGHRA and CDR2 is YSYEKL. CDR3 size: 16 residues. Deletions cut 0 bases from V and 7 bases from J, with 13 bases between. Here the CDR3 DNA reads TGCGCCAGCAGCCAAGAAATGAGACTCCTGAATTCACCCCTCCACTTT. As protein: CASSQEMRLLNSPLHF.

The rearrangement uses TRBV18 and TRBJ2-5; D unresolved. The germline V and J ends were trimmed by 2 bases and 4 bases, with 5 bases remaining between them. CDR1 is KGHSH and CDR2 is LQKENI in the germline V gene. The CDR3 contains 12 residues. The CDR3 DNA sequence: TGTGCCAGCTCACCAAGAGGAGAGACCCAGTACTTC. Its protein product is CASSPRGETQYF.

The CDR3 reads CASRSGTRAEKLFF. In DNA form, the CDR3 reads TGTGCCAGTAGATCCGGGACACGAGCCGAAAAACTGTTTTTT. The chain combines TRBV19 with TRBJ1-4, with a weak D call TRBD1 (6 bases). In germline, CDR1 is LNHDA, CDR2 SQIVND (reference sequence). The CDR3 has 14 amino acids. V was cut by 6 bases and J by 8 bases, with 16 bases left in between.

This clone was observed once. The CDR3 sequence: CASSLGTGAYGYTF. DNA of the CDR3: TGTGCCAGCAGCTTGGGGACAGGGGCCTATGGCTACACCTTC. The chain combines TRBV5-6 with TRBJ1-2; 9 nucleotides line up with TRBD1. The CDR3 covers 14 residues. Germline CDR1 and CDR2: SGHDT and YYEEEE. V lost 0 bases and J lost 4; bases outside the gene matches: 1.

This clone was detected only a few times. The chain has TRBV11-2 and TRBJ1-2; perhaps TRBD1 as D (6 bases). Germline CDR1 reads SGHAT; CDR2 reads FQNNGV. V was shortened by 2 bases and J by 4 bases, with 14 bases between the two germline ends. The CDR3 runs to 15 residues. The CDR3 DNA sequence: TGTGCCAGCAGCTTAATTTCGCAGGGGACCTATGGCTACACCTTC. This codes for CASSLISQGTYGYTF.

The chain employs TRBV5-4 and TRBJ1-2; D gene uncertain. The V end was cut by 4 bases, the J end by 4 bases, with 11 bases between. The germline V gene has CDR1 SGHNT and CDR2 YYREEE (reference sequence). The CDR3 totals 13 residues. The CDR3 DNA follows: TGTGCCAGCAGCGGCCCACAGCCCTATGGCTACACCTTC. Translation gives CASSGPQPYGYTF. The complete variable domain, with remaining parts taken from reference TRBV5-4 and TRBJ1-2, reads ETGVTQSPTHLIKTRGQQVTLRCSSQSGHNTVSWYQQALGQGPQFIFQYYREEENGRGNFPPRFSGLQFPNYSSELNVNALELDDSALYLCASSGPQPYGYTFGSGTRLTVV.

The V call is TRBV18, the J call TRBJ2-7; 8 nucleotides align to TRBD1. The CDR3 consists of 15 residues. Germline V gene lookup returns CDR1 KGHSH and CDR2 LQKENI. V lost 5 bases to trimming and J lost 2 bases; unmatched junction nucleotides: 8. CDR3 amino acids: CASSVHRGSPYEQYF. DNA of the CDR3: TGTGCCAGCTCAGTCCACAGGGGGTCCCCCTACGAGCAGTACTTC.

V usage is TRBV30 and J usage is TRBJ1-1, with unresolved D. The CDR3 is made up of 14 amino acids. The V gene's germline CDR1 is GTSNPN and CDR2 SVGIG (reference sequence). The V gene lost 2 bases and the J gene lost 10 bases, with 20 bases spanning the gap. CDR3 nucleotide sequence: TGTGCCTGGAGTCAGCTACAACCGCCCCGGGGAGCTTTCTTT. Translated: CAWSQLQPPRGAFF.

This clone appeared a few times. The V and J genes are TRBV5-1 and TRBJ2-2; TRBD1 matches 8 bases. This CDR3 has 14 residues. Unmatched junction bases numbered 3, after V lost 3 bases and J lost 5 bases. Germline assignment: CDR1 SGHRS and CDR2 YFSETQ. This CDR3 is CASSWTGPTGELFF. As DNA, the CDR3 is TGCGCCAGCAGCTGGACAGGGCCGACCGGGGAGCTGTTTTTT.

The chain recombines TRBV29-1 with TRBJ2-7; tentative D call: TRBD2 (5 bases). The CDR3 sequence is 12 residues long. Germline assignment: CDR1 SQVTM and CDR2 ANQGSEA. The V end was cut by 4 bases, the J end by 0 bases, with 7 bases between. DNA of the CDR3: TGCAGCGTTGGACGGGACTCCTACGAGCAGTACTTC. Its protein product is CSVGRDSYEQYF.

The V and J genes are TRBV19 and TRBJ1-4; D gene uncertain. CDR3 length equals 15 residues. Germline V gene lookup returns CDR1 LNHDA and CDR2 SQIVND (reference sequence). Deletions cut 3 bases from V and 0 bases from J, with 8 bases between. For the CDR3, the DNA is TGTGCCAGTAGTATGAGGACTACAACTAATGAAAAACTGTTTTTT. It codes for CASSMRTTTNEKLFF.

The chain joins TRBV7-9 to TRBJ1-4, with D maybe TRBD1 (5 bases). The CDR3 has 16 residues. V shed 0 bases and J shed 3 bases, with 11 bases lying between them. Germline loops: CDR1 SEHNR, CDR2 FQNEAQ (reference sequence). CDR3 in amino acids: CASSLAQGLANEKLFF. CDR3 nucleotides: TGTGCCAGCAGCTTAGCGCAGGGTCTGGCTAATGAAAAACTGTTTTTT.

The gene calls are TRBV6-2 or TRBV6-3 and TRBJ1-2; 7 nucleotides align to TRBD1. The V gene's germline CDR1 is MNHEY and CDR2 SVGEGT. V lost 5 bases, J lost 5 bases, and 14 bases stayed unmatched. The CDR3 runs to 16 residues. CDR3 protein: CASSRKGTAFPYGYTF. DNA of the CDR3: TGTGCCAGCAGTCGCAAGGGGACAGCCTTCCCGTATGGCTACACCTTC.

The CDR3 protein is CSVLQGWGGYTF. The CDR3 nucleotides read TGCAGCGTTTTACAGGGATGGGGTGGCTACACCTTC. The chain is built from TRBV29-1 and TRBJ1-2; possible D gene TRBD1, 6 bases. Trimming cost V 5 bases and J 7 bases, with 14 bases left between them. The CDR3 spans 12 residues. Germline loops: CDR1 SQVTM, CDR2 ANQGSEA. The full variable domain, rest sourced from reference TRBV29-1 and TRBJ1-2, is SAVISQKPSRDICQRGTSLTIQCQVDSQVTMMFWYRQQPGQSLTLIATANQGSEATYESGFVIDKFPISRPNLTFSTLTVSNMSPEDSSIYLCSVLQGWGGYTFGSGTRLTVV.

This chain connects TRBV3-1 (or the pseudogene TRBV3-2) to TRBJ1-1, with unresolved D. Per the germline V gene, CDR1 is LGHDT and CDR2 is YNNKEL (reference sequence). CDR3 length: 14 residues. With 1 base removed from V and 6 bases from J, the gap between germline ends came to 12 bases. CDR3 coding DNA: TGTGCCAGCAGCCAAGGGGTACGCGGGCCTGAAGCTTTCTTT. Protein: CASSQGVRGPEAFF.

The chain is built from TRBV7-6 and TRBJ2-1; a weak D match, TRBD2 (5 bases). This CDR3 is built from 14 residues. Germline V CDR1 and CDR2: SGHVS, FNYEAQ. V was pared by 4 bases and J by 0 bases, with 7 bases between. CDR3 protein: CASSYTSSYNEQFF. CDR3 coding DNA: TGTGCCAGCAGCTATACTAGCTCCTACAATGAGCAGTTCTTC.

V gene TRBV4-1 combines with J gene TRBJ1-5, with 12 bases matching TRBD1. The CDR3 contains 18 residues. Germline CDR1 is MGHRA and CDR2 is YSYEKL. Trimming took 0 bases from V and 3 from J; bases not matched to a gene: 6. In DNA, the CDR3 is TGCGCCAGCAGCCAAGATGGAGGGACAGGGGGCCACAATCAGCCCCAGCATTTT. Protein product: CASSQDGGTGGHNQPQHF.

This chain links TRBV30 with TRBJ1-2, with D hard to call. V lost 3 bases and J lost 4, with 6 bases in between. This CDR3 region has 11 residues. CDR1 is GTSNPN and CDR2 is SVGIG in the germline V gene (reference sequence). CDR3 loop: CAWRQTYGYTF. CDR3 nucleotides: TGTGCCTGGAGACAGACCTATGGCTACACCTTC. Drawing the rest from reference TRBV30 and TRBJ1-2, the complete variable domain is SQTIHQWPATLVQPVGSPLSLECTVEGTSNPNLYWYRQAAGRGLQLLFYSVGIGQISSEVPQNLSASRPQDRQFILSSKKLLLSDSGFYLCAWRQTYGYTFGSGTRLTVV.

The CDR3 DNA follows: TGTGCCAGCAGTTTGACAGTCTTCTATGGCTACACCTTC. This encodes CASSLTVFYGYTF. The rearrangement links TRBV6-5 to TRBJ1-2, with a weak D call TRBD1 (5 bases). V dropped 4 bases and J dropped 4 bases, with 10 bases sitting between them. This CDR3 is 13 amino acids long. The germline CDR1 and CDR2 sequences are MNHEY and SVGAGI.